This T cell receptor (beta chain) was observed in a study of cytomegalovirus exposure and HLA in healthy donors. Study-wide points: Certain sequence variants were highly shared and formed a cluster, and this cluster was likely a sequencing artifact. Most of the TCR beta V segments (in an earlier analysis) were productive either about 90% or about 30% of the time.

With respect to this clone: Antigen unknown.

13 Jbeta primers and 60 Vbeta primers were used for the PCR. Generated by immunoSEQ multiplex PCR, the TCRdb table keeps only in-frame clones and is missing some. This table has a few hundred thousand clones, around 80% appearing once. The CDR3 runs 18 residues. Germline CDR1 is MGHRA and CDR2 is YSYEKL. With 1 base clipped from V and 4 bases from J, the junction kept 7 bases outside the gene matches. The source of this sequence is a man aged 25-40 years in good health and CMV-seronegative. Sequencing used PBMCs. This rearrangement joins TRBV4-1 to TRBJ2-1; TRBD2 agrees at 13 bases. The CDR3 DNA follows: TGCGCCAGCAGCCAAGTATTTTCGACTAGCGGGGGGTACAATGAGCAGTTCTTC. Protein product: CASSQVFSTSGGYNEQFF.